The clone carrying this TCR beta chain was seen a handful of times. Its antigen is unidentified. The source of the sample is a study of beta chain features in type 1 diabetes. Study conclusions and caveats: All four CD4+ subsets of Type 1 diabetes patients contained TCRB CDR3s that were moderately but significantly shorter. High-TCR-expressing cells could be over-represented by cDNA sequencing. VDJ junctions from patients with type 1 diabetes contained fewer insertions and more deletions.

Reverse transcribing all isolated RNA meant expressed TCRB transcripts were sequenced. Repertoires were generated with immunoSEQ multiplex PCR, while TCRdb's copy carries only in-frame clones and drops some. The table shows around 690,000 clones, with over 10% occurring only once. The V gene lost 3 bases and the J gene lost 8 bases, with 13 bases spanning the gap. CDR3 length: 13 residues. Germline loops: CDR1 KGHSY, CDR2 FQNENV. On average, the one heparinised blood draw given by each donor was about 100 mL. CD4+ naive, central memory, regulatory and stem cell-like memory cells were sorted via CD45RO/CCR7/CD25/CD127/CD95/CD27.

The TCR was taken from a man aged 25-40 years with type 1 diabetes. Input material: naive CD4+ T cells from blood. The chain joins TRBV16 to TRBJ1-2; D is perhaps TRBD1 (5 bases). The CDR3 sequence: CASSQTVSSGYTF. CDR3 coding DNA: TGTGCCAGCAGCCAGACAGTGAGTAGCGGCTACACCTTC. Drawing the rest from reference TRBV16 and TRBJ1-2, the complete variable domain is GEEVAQTPKHLVRGEGQKAKLYCAPIKGHSYVFWYQQVLKNEFKFLISFQNENVFDETGMPKERFSAKCLPNSPCSLEIQATKLEDSAVYFCASSQTVSSGYTFGSGTRLTVV.